The 5 T cell receptor beta chains presented below share a single source sample, sequenced in a study of blood T cell repertoires in COVID-19. Only in-frame clones appear in the TCRdb table, and some are missing; sequencing was by immunoSEQ multiplex PCR. Here the sample spans about 190,000 clones, about 88% being singletons. The sample comprised peripheral blood. These receptors originate from a woman in her thirties with active or convalescent COVID-19.

The chain links TRBV5-1 to TRBJ1-5; TRBD1 might be the D (5 bases). The CDR3 covers 14 residues. Germline CDR1 and CDR2: SGHRS and YFSETQ. V was pared by 3 bases and J by 0 bases, with 7 bases between. The CDR3 coding sequence is TGCGCCAGCAGCTCGCAGGGTAGCAATCAGCCCCAGCATTTT. It is translated as CASSSQGSNQPQHF.

The sample holds a few counts of this clone. For the CDR3, the DNA is TGTGCCACCAGCAGGGAGGACAGGAGCTCTGGGGCCAACGTCCTGACTTTC. The encoded protein is CATSREDRSSGANVLTF. The V and J genes are TRBV15 and TRBJ2-6; 7 bases line up with TRBD1. The J segment lost 0 bases and the V segment lost 3 bases, leaving 5 bases of the junction unmatched. The CDR3 totals 17 residues. Germline V gene data show CDR1 as LNHNV and CDR2 as YYDKDF (reference sequence).

The V and J genes are TRBV6-5 and TRBJ2-7; 8 positions match TRBD1. Germline lookup yields CDR1 MNHEY and CDR2 SVGAGI. V gave up 6 bases and J gave up 5 bases; unmatched junction bases: 12. The CDR3 is 15 residues long. DNA for the CDR3: TGTGCCAGCAGAGACATCACGGACAGGGTCCACGAGCAGTACTTC. This translates into CASRDITDRVHEQYF.

The chain has TRBV28 and TRBJ2-3; 7 bases agree with TRBD2. Germline CDR1 and CDR2: MDHEN and SYDVKM. The J segment lost 8 bases and the V segment lost 5 bases, leaving 10 bases of the junction unmatched. This CDR3 is 14 amino acids long. CDR3 nucleotides: TGTGCCAGCAGTGTGGGGGGGGTGCAGGGTACGCAGTATTTT. Translating it yields CASSVGGVQGTQYF.

This CDR3 reads CASSPQGAGNYGYTF. CDR3 coding DNA: TGTGCCAGCTCACCACAGGGGGCTGGGAACTATGGCTACACCTTC. The V gene is TRBV18, the J gene TRBJ1-2; 7 bases line up with TRBD1. Germline V gene sequence: CDR1 KGHSH, CDR2 LQKENI. Trimming cost V 1 base and J 2 bases; bases outside gene matches: 4. This CDR3 spans 15 amino acids. Full variable domain (remainder filled in from reference TRBV18 and TRBJ1-2): NAGVMQNPRHLVRRRGQEARLRCSPMKGHSHVYWYRQLPEEGLKFMVYLQKENIIDESGMPKERFSAEFPKEGPSILRIQQVVRGDSAAYFCASSPQGAGNYGYTFGSGTRLTVV.